This T cell receptor beta chain comes out of a study of T-cell reconstitution after alpha-beta-depleted transplantation in children. V lost 6 bases, J lost 6 bases, and 8 bases stayed unmatched. Germline V lookup: CDR1 MGHDK, CDR2 SYGVNS. The CDR3 extends over 14 amino acids. A TCRbeta library incorporating unique molecular identifiers was prepared. Each CDR3 protein gets one entry after TCRdb re-called the PCR reads with MiXCR. The table lists around 480,000 distinct CDR3 sequences, approximately 29% of them singletons. The clonotype comes from a human donor who donated a stem cell graft to a child with aplastic anemia. Sequencing used PBMCs from the stem cell graft donor, obtained from the stem cell graft. V usage is TRBV25-1 and J usage is TRBJ2-1; 7 positions match TRBD1. CDR3 amino acids: CASRETGLVNEQFF. DNA for the CDR3: TGTGCCAGCAGAGAGACAGGGTTGGTCAATGAGCAGTTCTTC.